Shown below are 13 T cell receptor beta chains from a single sample sequenced in a study of blood T cell repertoires in COVID-19 (dated by TCRdb to about 2020). Library construction relied on the immunoSEQ multiplex PCR assay. This is the immuneACCESS table as TCRdb keeps it, with only in-frame sequences that have V and J called. A part of the clones is gone; compared with another copy, unresolved V genes explain less than half, and the rest is unexplained. Present in this sample are approximately 120,000 clones, 75% to 90% of which were seen just once. 4.3% of the sample rests with the top ten. Sequenced material: peripheral blood. The receptors shown here come from a human donor in a cohort sampled during active COVID-19.

This clone was seen more than once but under ten times. The genes are TRBV19 and TRBJ1-1; TRBD1 aligns across 8 bases. This CDR3 is 13 amino acids long. J lost 0 bases, V lost 10 bases, and 4 bases had no gene match. Germline V gene sequence: CDR1 LNHDA, CDR2 SQIVND (reference sequence). Written as DNA, the CDR3 is TGTGCCACCAGGGGGCTTATGAACACTGAAGCTTTCTTT. Translated, it gives CATRGLMNTEAFF.

The V gene is TRBV4-2, the J gene TRBJ2-1; no clear D. The germline V gene has CDR1 LGHNA and CDR2 YNFKEQ. Trimming pared 0 bases from V and 9 bases from J, leaving 15 bases between. This CDR3 has 15 amino acids. The CDR3 DNA reads TGTGCCAGCAGCCAAGAGCTACGCTGGGCTGGTGAGCAGTTCTTC. Amino acids: CASSQELRWAGEQFF.

The V gene is TRBV10-2, the J gene TRBJ2-7; 7 positions match TRBD2. The CDR3 has 14 residues. The germline gives CDR1 WSHSY, CDR2 SAAADI. V shed 8 bases and J 6 bases; nucleotides not matched to a gene: 13. The CDR3 bases are TGCGCCAGCGCCGCCGGGCGGGAGAGAACCGAGCAGTACGTC. Its protein is CASAAGRERTEQYV.

This clone has a single count. J is TRBJ2-3 and V is TRBV11-3, with D perhaps TRBD1 (6 bases). Trimming took off 5 bases at V and 2 bases at J, with 23 bases between the two ends. Germline V lookup: CDR1 SGHNT, CDR2 YENEEA. The CDR3 loop spans 18 amino acids. CDR3 DNA: TGTGCCAGCAGCCCCCGCTGGGGCTTGGGGGCTAACACAGATACGCAGTATTTT. This encodes CASSPRWGLGANTDTQYF.

Here the CDR3 reads CSGRHFTDTQYF. CDR3 bases: TGCAGCGGCCGACATTTCACAGATACGCAGTATTTT. This sequence joins TRBV29-1 and TRBJ2-3; D gene uncertain. Germline assignment: CDR1 SQVTM and CDR2 ANQGSEA. The CDR3 length is 12 residues. The V gene lost 7 bases and the J gene lost 2 bases, with 10 bases spanning the gap.

V is TRBV6-5 and J is TRBJ2-3, with a tentative D call TRBD1 (5 bases). Germline loops: CDR1 MNHEY, CDR2 SVGAGI. Trimming took 2 bases from V and 2 from J, leaving 14 bases between them. The CDR3 contains 16 residues. CDR3 bases: TGTGCCAGCAGTTACCGAAGGGGCAGGGCCACAGATACGCAGTATTTT. This translates into CASSYRRGRATDTQYF.

The chain combines TRBV11-3 with TRBJ2-7, with 7 bases lining up with TRBD1. The J call may be mistaken, given a closer DNA end match to TRBJ2-5. This CDR3 has 14 residues. In germline, CDR1 is SGHNT, CDR2 YENEEA. This CDR3 is CASSISGTEETQYF. The DNA of the CDR3 is TGTGCCAGCAGCATCTCCGGGACAGAAGAGACCCAGTACTTC.

This chain uses TRBV4-2 with TRBJ1-4, with TRBD1 matching 7 bases. This CDR3 has 15 amino acids. Trimming removed 4 bases from V and 5 bases from J; junction bases left unmatched: 7. The germline gives CDR1 LGHNA, CDR2 YNFKEQ. In DNA form, the CDR3 reads TGTGCCAGCAGCCCGACAGGGACAGCAAATGAAAAACTGTTTTTT. This translates into CASSPTGTANEKLFF.

The chain has TRBV7-6 and TRBJ2-1, with 9 bases that match TRBD2. Germline values: CDR1 SGHVS, CDR2 FNYEAQ. The CDR3 is 16 residues long. J gave up 0 bases and V 5 bases, and 5 bases lay outside the gene matches. CDR3 nucleotide sequence: TGTGCCAGCAGCCCTAGCGGGATTAGCTCCTACAATGAGCAGTTCTTC. Protein product: CASSPSGISSYNEQFF.

This clone was observed a few times. The chain employs TRBV18 and TRBJ1-5; D possibly corresponds to TRBD1 (6 bases). CDR1 KGHSH and CDR2 LQKENI come from the germline V gene. Trimming pared 2 bases from V and 6 bases from J, leaving 8 bases between. The CDR3 length is 13 residues. The CDR3 here is CASSPGGGQPQHF. CDR3 bases: TGTGCCAGCTCACCAGGGGGCGGTCAGCCCCAGCATTTT.

The V and J genes are TRBV7-9 and TRBJ1-1; D is perhaps TRBD1 (5 bases). The V gene's germline CDR1 is SEHNR and CDR2 FQNEAQ (reference sequence). V was clipped by 2 bases and J by 7 bases, with 11 bases between them. The CDR3 totals 13 residues. CDR3 nucleotides: TGTGCCAGCAGCTTACGTCAGGGAAATGAAGCTTTCTTT. This codes for CASSLRQGNEAFF.

The J gene is TRBJ1-4, the V gene TRBV18, with 8 bases aligning to TRBD1. The germline V gene has CDR1 KGHSH and CDR2 LQKENI. The CDR3 is 16 residues long. The junction had 7 bases not matched to a gene; V was cut back by 3 bases and J by 4 bases. The chain's CDR3 is CASSPTTGGSNEKLFF. The CDR3 DNA sequence: TGTGCCAGCTCACCTACAACAGGGGGAAGTAATGAAAAACTGTTTTTT.

This clone was observed once. The CDR3 bases are TGCGCCAGCAGCCAAGAGGTACCGGGCAGGGCGGTGGGGGCCAACGTCCTGACTTTC. The encoded protein is CASSQEVPGRAVGANVLTF. The J gene is TRBJ2-6, the V gene TRBV4-3; TRBD1 is a possible D gene (5 bases). V dropped 0 bases and J dropped 4 bases, with 19 bases sitting between them. The length of the CDR3 is 19 residues. Germline assignment: CDR1 LGHNA and CDR2 YSLEER.